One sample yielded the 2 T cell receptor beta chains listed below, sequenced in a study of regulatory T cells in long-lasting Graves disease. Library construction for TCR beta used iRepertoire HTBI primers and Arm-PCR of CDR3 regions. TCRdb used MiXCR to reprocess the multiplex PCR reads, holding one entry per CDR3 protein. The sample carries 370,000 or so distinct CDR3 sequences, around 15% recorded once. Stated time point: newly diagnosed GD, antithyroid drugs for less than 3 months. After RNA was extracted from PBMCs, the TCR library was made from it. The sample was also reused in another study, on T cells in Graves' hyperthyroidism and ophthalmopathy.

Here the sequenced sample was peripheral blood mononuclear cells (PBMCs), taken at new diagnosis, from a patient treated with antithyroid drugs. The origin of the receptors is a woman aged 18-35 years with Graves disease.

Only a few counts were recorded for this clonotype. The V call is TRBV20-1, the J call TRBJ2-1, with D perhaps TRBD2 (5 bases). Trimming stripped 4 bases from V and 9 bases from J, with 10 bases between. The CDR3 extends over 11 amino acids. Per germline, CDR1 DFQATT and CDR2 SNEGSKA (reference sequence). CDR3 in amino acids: CSATDEGEQFF. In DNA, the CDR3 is TGCAGTGCTACGGACGAGGGTGAGCAGTTCTTC.

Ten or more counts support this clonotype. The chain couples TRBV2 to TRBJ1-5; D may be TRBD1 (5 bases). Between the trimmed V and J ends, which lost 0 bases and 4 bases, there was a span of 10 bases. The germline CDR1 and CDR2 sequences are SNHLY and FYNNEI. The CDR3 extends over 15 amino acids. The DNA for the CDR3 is TGTGCCAGCAGTGAAGCGCTTGCAGGGAATCAGCCCCAGCATTTT. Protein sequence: CASSEALAGNQPQHF.